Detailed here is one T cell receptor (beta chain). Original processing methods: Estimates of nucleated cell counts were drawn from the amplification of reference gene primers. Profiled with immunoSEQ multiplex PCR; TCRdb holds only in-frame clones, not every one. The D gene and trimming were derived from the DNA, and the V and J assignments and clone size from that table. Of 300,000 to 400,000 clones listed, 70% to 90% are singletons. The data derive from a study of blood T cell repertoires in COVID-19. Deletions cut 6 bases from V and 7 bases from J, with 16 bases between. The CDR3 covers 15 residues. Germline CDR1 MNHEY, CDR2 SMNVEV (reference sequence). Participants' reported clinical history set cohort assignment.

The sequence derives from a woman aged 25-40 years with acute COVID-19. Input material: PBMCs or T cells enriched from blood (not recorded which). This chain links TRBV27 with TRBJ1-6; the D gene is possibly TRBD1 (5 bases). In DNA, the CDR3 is TGTGCCAGCAGCCCGGTCGGGGGGGGGAATTCACCCCTCCACTTT. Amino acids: CASSPVGGGNSPLHF.